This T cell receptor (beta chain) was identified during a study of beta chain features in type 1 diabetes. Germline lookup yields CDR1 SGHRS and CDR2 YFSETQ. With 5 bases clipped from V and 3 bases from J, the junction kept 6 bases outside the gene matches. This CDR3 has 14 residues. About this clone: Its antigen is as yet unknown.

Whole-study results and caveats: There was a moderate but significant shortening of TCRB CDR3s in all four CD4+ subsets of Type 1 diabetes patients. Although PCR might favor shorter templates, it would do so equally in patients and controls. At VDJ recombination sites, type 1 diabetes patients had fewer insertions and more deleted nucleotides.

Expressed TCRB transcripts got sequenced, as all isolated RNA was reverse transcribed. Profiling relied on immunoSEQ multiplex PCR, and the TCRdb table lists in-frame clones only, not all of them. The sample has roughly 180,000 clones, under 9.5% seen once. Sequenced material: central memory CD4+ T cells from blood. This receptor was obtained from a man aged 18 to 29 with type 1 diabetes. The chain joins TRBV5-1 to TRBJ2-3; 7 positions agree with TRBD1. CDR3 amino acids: CASSSGTATDTQYF. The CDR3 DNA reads TGCGCCAGCAGTTCCGGGACAGCAACAGATACGCAGTATTTT.